The next 21 T cell receptor beta chains were all read from a single sample in a study of blood T cell repertoires in COVID-19. The table came from immunoSEQ multiplex PCR; TCRdb's copy has only in-frame clones and leaves some out. This table holds 250,000 or so clones, 70% to 90% found once. The sequencing input was peripheral blood. These receptors originate from a woman in her 70s with active or convalescent COVID-19.

The chain couples TRBV5-8 to TRBJ1-1; 9 nucleotides agree with TRBD1. The J segment lost 5 bases and the V segment lost 4 bases, leaving 6 bases of the junction unmatched. CDR1 is SGHTS, CDR2 YDEGEE, per germline. CDR3 size: 14 residues. The CDR3 sequence is CASSRNRGQTEAFF. The CDR3, as DNA: TGTGCCAGCAGCCGGAACAGGGGGCAAACTGAAGCTTTCTTT.

Written as DNA, the CDR3 is TGCGCCAGCAGCTTTATCTCCACGGACACCGGGGAGCTGTTTTTT. Its translation: CASSFISTDTGELFF. The V gene is TRBV5-1, the J gene TRBJ2-2; D unresolved. The germline V gene encodes CDR1 SGHRS and CDR2 YFSETQ. The CDR3 has 15 amino acids. V lost 2 bases to trimming and J lost 3 bases, with 11 bases between them.

V usage is TRBV6-2 or TRBV6-3 and J usage is TRBJ1-2; tentative D call: TRBD1 (5 bases). Trimming pared 4 bases from V and 1 base from J, leaving 7 bases between. This CDR3 is 13 amino acids long. Germline lookup yields CDR1 MNHEY and CDR2 SVGEGT. CDR3 in DNA: TGTGCCAGCAGTTTGGACAATAACTATGGCTACACCTTC. It encodes CASSLDNNYGYTF.

The gene calls are TRBV5-1 and TRBJ1-2; a weak D match, TRBD1 (5 bases). The germline gives CDR1 SGHRS, CDR2 YFSETQ. Between the trimmed V and J ends, which lost 0 bases and 3 bases, there was a span of 12 bases. The CDR3 contains 15 residues. The CDR3 region is CASSLGNRLDYGYTF. The CDR3 DNA reads as TGCGCCAGCAGCTTGGGAAACAGGTTGGACTATGGCTACACCTTC. The whole variable domain, remainder taken from reference TRBV5-1 and TRBJ1-2, is KAGVTQTPRYLIKTRGQQVTLSCSPISGHRSVSWYQQTPGQGLQFLFEYFSETQRNKGNFPGRFSGRQFSNSRSEMNVSTLELGDSALYLCASSLGNRLDYGYTFGSGTRLTVV.

The genes are TRBV2 and TRBJ1-4; the D gene is possibly TRBD1 (5 bases). CDR3 length equals 14 residues. Trimming took 4 bases from V and 8 from J, leaving 14 bases between them. From germline, CDR1 is SNHLY and CDR2 FYNNEI. The DNA for the CDR3 is TGTGCCAGCAGTGCCGGGGGGGTAGGAGAAAAACTGTTTTTT. Translated, it gives CASSAGGVGEKLFF.

The chain links TRBV9 to TRBJ2-6; D remains ambiguous. The V gene lost 0 bases and the J gene lost 0 bases, with 7 bases spanning the gap. Germline lookup yields CDR1 SGDLS and CDR2 YYNGEE. The CDR3 is made up of 16 amino acids. The CDR3 DNA is TGTGCCAGCAGCGTAGGAGGTAACTCTGGGGCCAACGTCCTGACTTTC. As protein: CASSVGGNSGANVLTF.

This clone showed up just a few times. The V gene is TRBV10-2, the J gene TRBJ1-1; TRBD1 agrees at 8 bases. Germline lookup yields CDR1 WSHSY and CDR2 SAAADI. With V trimmed by 5 bases and J by 4 bases, 9 bases remained unmatched. The CDR3 is made up of 15 amino acids. The CDR3 spells CASSYPGGKGTEAFF. Written as DNA, the CDR3 is TGCGCCAGCAGTTATCCAGGGGGCAAAGGCACTGAAGCTTTCTTT.

The chain uses TRBV3-1 (or the pseudogene TRBV3-2) and TRBJ1-2; no clear D gene. V gave up 0 bases and J gave up 4 bases, with 12 bases separating them. Germline CDR1 is LGHDT and CDR2 is YNNKEL (reference sequence). The CDR3 totals 15 residues. The CDR3 protein is CASSQDGRGRYGYTF. In nucleotides, the CDR3 is TGTGCCAGCAGCCAAGATGGCCGGGGTCGCTATGGCTACACCTTC.

The chain employs TRBV19 and TRBJ1-3; D is possibly TRBD1 (5 bases). The V end lost 5 bases, the J end lost 3 bases, and 14 bases lay between the germline ends. The CDR3 runs to 15 residues. Germline CDR1 and CDR2: LNHDA and SQIVND (reference sequence). CDR3 in amino acids: CASSHPDSYGNTIYF. CDR3 in DNA: TGTGCCAGTAGTCACCCCGACAGTTATGGAAACACCATATATTTT.

V usage is TRBV11-2 and J usage is TRBJ1-1; TRBD1 might be the D (5 bases). The length of the CDR3 is 12 residues. V was shortened by 3 bases and J by 7 bases, with 9 bases between the two germline ends. Germline V CDR1 and CDR2: SGHAT, FQNNGV. CDR3 amino acids: CASSFRQSEAFF. In DNA form, the CDR3 reads TGTGCCAGCAGCTTTCGACAGAGTGAAGCTTTCTTT. Using reference TRBV11-2 and TRBJ1-1 for the parts outside the CDR3, the full variable domain is EAGVAQSPRYKIIEKRQSVAFWCNPISGHATLYWYQQILGQGPKLLIQFQNNGVVDDSQLPKDRFSAERLKGVDSTLKIQPAKLEDSAVYLCASSFRQSEAFFGQGTRLTVV.

The J gene is TRBJ2-3, the V gene TRBV13, with 12 bases aligning to TRBD2. Trimming cost V 0 bases and J 15 bases; bases outside gene matches: 7. Germline V gene lookup returns CDR1 PRHDT and CDR2 FYEKMQ (reference sequence). This CDR3 contains 14 residues. The CDR3 DNA reads as TGTGCCAGCAGCTTAGGCCCTAGCGGGGGGGCAAATTATTTT. It is translated as CASSLGPSGGANYF.

This chain links TRBV19 with TRBJ1-5; no clear D gene. The CDR3 spans 13 residues. Germline CDR1 and CDR2: LNHDA and SQIVND (reference sequence). Trimming pared 3 bases from V and 7 bases from J, leaving 10 bases between. The CDR3 coding sequence is TGTGCCAGTAGTATTACGAGGATACAGCCCCAGCATTTT. It codes for CASSITRIQPQHF.

The chain couples TRBV5-1 to TRBJ2-7, with 7 bases that match TRBD2. V lost 0 bases and J lost 0; bases outside the gene matches: 0. CDR3 length: 14 residues. Germline CDR1 and CDR2: SGHRS and YFSETQ. The CDR3 spells CASSLGTSSYEQYF. DNA of the CDR3: TGCGCCAGCAGCTTGGGGACTAGCTCCTACGAGCAGTACTTC.

The chain links TRBV19 to TRBJ1-1; weak D call: TRBD1 (6 bases). Trimming took 9 bases from V and 1 from J, leaving 18 bases between them. CDR3 size: 15 residues. Looked up from germline, CDR1 is LNHDA and CDR2 is SQIVND (reference sequence). DNA of the CDR3: TGTGCCAGCGTAACCGGGGGGGGACAGAACACTGAAGCTTTCTTT. This sequence encodes CASVTGGGQNTEAFF.

V usage is TRBV7-9 and J usage is TRBJ1-1; unclear D gene. Germline V gene lookup returns CDR1 SEHNR and CDR2 FQNEAQ (reference sequence). The V gene lost 5 bases and the J gene lost 8 bases, with 15 bases spanning the gap. The CDR3 extends over 13 amino acids. The chain's CDR3 is CASSLLSASEAFF. The CDR3 DNA is TGTGCCAGCAGCCTACTATCAGCCTCCGAAGCTTTCTTT.

The chain joins TRBV27 to TRBJ1-2, with D possibly being TRBD1 (5 bases). Germline V CDR1 and CDR2: MNHEY, SMNVEV (reference sequence). The CDR3 sequence is 16 residues long. V was pared by 5 bases and J by 0 bases, with 16 bases between. The CDR3 sequence: CASSPLPDISNYGYTF. CDR3 DNA sequence: TGTGCCAGCAGTCCACTTCCGGACATATCTAACTATGGCTACACCTTC.

The genes are TRBV27 and TRBJ2-1; 9 bases fit TRBD1. CDR3 length: 18 amino acids. Germline trimming cut 1 base from V and 6 bases from J; bases unmatched to any gene: 13. Germline assignment: CDR1 MNHEY and CDR2 SMNVEV (reference sequence). The CDR3, as DNA: TGTGCCAGCAGTTTATGGGTCTCGATACAGGGGGCGCCCAATGAGCAGTTCTTC. It translates to CASSLWVSIQGAPNEQFF.

The rearrangement links TRBV6-5 to TRBJ1-1; tentative D call: TRBD1 (6 bases). The CDR3 totals 15 residues. CDR1 is MNHEY, CDR2 SVGAGI, per germline. V lost 2 bases and J 4 bases, leaving 14 bases between the germline ends. CDR3 loop: CASSYPSTGTTEAFF. CDR3 coding DNA: TGTGCCAGCAGTTACCCATCAACAGGGACCACTGAAGCTTTCTTT.

The rearrangement links TRBV7-2 to TRBJ1-3, with D possibly matching TRBD1 (5 bases). The CDR3 consists of 16 residues. CDR1 is SGHTA and CDR2 is FQGNSA in the germline V gene. Trimming shortened V by 0 bases and J by 4 bases, and 13 bases separated the two germline ends. DNA of the CDR3: TGTGCCAGCAGCTTAGCGGGGCAGGGAGGGGGAAACACCATATATTTT. Its protein is CASSLAGQGGGNTIYF.

The chain carries TRBV24-1 and TRBJ1-1; D unclear. The V gene lost 4 bases and the J gene lost 10 bases, with 12 bases spanning the gap. The CDR3 has 12 residues. Germline CDR1 and CDR2: KGHDR and SFDVKD. The CDR3 loop reads CATSDRRAGAFF. Here the CDR3 DNA reads TGTGCCACCAGTGACCGGAGGGCGGGAGCTTTCTTT.

J is TRBJ1-1 and V is TRBV7-9, with D possibly TRBD1 on 5 matching bases. This CDR3 is 13 amino acids long. CDR1 SEHNR and CDR2 FQNEAQ come from the germline V gene (reference sequence). V was shortened by 2 bases and J by 4 bases, with 8 bases between the two germline ends. The CDR3 DNA reads as TGTGCCAGCAGCTTAAATAGGGGCACTGAAGCTTTCTTT. Its translation: CASSLNRGTEAFF.